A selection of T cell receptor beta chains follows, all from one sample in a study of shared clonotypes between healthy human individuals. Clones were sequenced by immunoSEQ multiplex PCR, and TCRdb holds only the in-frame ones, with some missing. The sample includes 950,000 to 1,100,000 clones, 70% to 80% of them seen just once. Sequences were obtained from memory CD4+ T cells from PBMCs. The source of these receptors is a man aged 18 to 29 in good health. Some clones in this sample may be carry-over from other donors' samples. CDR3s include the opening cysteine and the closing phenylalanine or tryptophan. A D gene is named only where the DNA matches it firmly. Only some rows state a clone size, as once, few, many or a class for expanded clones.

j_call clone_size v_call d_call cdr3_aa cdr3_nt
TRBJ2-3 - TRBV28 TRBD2 CASRPGRTSGPSTDTQYF TGTGCCAGCAGACCGGGCCGGACTAGCGGGCCTAGCACAGATACGCAGTATTTT
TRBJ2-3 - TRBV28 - CASSWGWTDTQYF TGTGCCAGCAGCTGGGGGTGGACAGATACGCAGTATTTT
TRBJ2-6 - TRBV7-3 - CASSPALTGHSGANVLTF TGTGCCAGCAGCCCCGCCCTGACAGGACACTCTGGGGCCAACGTCCTGACTTTC
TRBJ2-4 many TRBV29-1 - CSVVASANIQYF TGCAGCGTTGTGGCCAGTGCGAACATTCAGTACTTC
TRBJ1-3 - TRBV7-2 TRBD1 CASSPRGQSSSGNTIYF TGTGCCAGCAGCCCCCGGGGACAGTCGAGCTCTGGAAACACCATATATTTT
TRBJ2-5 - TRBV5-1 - CASSYGETQYF TGCGCCAGCAGCTACGGGGAGACCCAGTACTTC
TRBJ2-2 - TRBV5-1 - CASSLGSNTGELFF TGCGCCAGCAGCTTGGGTAGTAACACCGGGGAGCTGTTTTTT
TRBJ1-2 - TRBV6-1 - CASSDQEGRGYTF TGTGCCAGCAGTGACCAGGAAGGACGTGGCTACACCTTC
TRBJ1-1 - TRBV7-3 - CASSLQAVQNTEAFF TGTGCCAGCAGCTTACAGGCAGTGCAGAACACTGAAGCTTTCTTT
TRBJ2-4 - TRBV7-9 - CATLNPKNIQYF TGTGCCACCCTGAATCCCAAAAACATTCAGTACTTC
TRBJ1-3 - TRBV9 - CASSRAQGFGNTIYF TGTGCCAGCAGCCGAGCGCAGGGGTTCGGAAACACCATATATTTT
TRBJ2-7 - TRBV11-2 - CASSRRGGLYEQYF TGTGCCAGCAGTCGCCGTGGGGGTTTATACGAGCAGTACTTC
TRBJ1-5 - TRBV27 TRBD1 CASSYRRGPNQPQHF TGTGCCAGCAGTTATCGAAGGGGGCCAAATCAGCCCCAGCATTTT
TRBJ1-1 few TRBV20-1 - CTLGAGQKAFF TGCACCTTGGGCGCAGGCCAAAAAGCTTTCTTT
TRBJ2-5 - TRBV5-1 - CASSRRGLTQETQYF TGCGCCAGCAGCCGGAGGGGCCTGACACAAGAGACCCAGTACTTC
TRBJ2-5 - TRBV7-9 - CASSLGEAGVRETQYF TGTGCCAGCAGCTTAGGGGAAGCAGGGGTCCGGGAGACCCAGTACTTC
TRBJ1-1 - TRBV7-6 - CASSSQWNTEAFF TGTGCCAGCAGCTCACAGTGGAACACTGAAGCTTTCTTT
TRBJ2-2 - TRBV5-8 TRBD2 CASSLVLAGSGELFF TGTGCCAGCAGCTTGGTGCTAGCGGGATCCGGGGAGCTGTTTTTT
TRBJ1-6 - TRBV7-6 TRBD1 CASSARTGYNSPLHF TGTGCCAGCAGCGCCCGGACAGGGTATAATTCACCCCTCCACTTT
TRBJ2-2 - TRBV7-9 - CASTPGRLIGELFF TGTGCCAGCACCCCGGGGAGGTTGATCGGGGAGCTGTTTTTT
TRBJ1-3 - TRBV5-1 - CASSLDSGSGNTIYF TGCGCCAGCAGCTTGGATTCCGGGTCTGGAAACACCATATATTTT
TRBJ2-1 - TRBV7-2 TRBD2 CASSLVGTSGINEQFF TGTGCCAGCAGCTTAGTCGGGACTAGCGGGATCAATGAGCAGTTCTTC
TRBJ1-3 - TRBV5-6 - CASSYRRDLSGNTVYF TGTGCCAGCAGTTACCGGCGGGACCTCTCTGGAAACACCGTATATTTT
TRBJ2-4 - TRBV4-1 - CASSQVGVRDIQYF TGCGCCAGCAGCCAAGTCGGGGTACGGGACATTCAGTACTTC
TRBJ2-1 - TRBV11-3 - CASSVGPLSYNEQFF TGTGCCAGCAGCGTCGGCCCCTTGTCCTACAATGAGCAGTTCTTC
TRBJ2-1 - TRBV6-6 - CASSYFGPQTGEQFF TGTGCCAGCAGTTACTTCGGTCCTCAAACGGGTGAGCAGTTCTTC
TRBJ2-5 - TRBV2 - CASSEEGQAGGTQYF TGTGCCAGCAGTGAAGAGGGCCAAGCCGGGGGGACCCAGTACTTC
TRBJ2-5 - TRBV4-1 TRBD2 CASSPTSGLQETQYF TGCGCCAGCAGCCCGACTAGCGGCCTCCAAGAGACCCAGTACTTC
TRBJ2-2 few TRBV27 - CASSLSSGGELFF TGTGCCAGCAGTTTATCTAGCGGCGGGGAGCTGTTTTTT
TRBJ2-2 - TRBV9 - CASSVGLANTGELFF TGTGCCAGCAGCGTAGGGCTGGCGAACACCGGGGAGCTGTTTTTT
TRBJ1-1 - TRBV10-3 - CAISESEVLNTEAFF TGTGCCATCAGTGAGTCGGAGGTTTTGAACACTGAAGCTTTCTTT
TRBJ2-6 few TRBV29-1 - CSVISGANVLTF TGCAGCGTCATCTCTGGGGCCAACGTCCTGACTTTC
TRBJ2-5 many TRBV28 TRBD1 CASTDDRGETQYF TGTGCCAGCACCGATGACAGGGGGGAGACCCAGTACTTC
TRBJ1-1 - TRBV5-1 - CASSFGGGAGTEAFF TGCGCCAGCAGCTTTGGGGGGGGCGCAGGGACTGAAGCTTTCTTT
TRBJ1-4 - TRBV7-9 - CASSSGQSRNEKLFF TGTGCCAGCAGCTCCGGTCAGTCCCGTAATGAAAAACTGTTTTTT
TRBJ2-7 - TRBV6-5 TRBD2 CASSSGTSSYYEQYF TGTGCCAGCAGCTCCGGGACTAGCAGTTACTACGAGCAGTACTTC
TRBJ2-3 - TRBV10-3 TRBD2 CAISESLAGGLNTQYF TGTGCCATCAGTGAGTCCCTAGCGGGAGGTCTGAATACGCAGTATTTT
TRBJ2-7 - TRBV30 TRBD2 CAWSASNHAGGQYF TGTGCCTGGAGTGCTTCAAACCATGCGGGGGGGCAGTACTTC
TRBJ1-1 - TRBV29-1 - CSVVLDRDRYVNTEAFF TGCAGCGTTGTACTAGACCGGGACCGATATGTGAACACTGAAGCTTTCTTT
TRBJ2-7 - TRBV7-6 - CASSLDSLSYEQYF TGTGCCAGCAGCTTGGACAGCTTATCCTACGAGCAGTACTTC
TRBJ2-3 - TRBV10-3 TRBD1 CAISLHRDRGRADTQYF TGTGCCATCAGCCTTCACCGGGACAGGGGGCGCGCAGATACGCAGTATTTT
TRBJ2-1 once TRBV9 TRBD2 CASSPTGTSVGEQFF TGTGCCAGCAGCCCTACCGGGACTAGCGTGGGGGAGCAGTTCTTC
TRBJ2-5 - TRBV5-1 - CASSLAPAGEGETQYF TGCGCCAGCAGCTTGGCCCCCGCAGGGGAAGGCGAGACCCAGTACTTC